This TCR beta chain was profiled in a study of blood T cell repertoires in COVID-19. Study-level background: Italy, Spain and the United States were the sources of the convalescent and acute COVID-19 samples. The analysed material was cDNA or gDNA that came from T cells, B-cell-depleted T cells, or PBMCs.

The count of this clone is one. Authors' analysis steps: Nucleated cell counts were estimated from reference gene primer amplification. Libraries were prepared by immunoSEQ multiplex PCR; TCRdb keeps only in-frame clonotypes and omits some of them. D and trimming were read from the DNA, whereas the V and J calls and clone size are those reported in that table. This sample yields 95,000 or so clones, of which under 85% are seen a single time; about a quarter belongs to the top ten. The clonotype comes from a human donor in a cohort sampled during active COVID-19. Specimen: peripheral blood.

This chain's CDR3 is CASSQAGVPGELFF. CDR3 nucleotides: TGTGCCAGCAGCCAAGCGGGAGTTCCCGGGGAGCTGTTTTTT. V gene TRBV3-1 (or the pseudogene TRBV3-2) combines with J gene TRBJ2-2, with a tentative D call TRBD2 (6 bases). The CDR3 consists of 14 residues. The germline gives CDR1 LGHDT, CDR2 YNNKEL (reference sequence). Trimming took off 1 base at V and 6 bases at J, with 9 bases between the two ends.